The 27 T cell receptor beta chains below were found in one sample sequenced in a study of T cell responses to AZD1222 COVID-19 vaccine. Libraries were prepared by immunoSEQ multiplex PCR; TCRdb keeps only in-frame clonotypes and omits some of them. This table has 65,000 to 75,000 clones, about 78% appearing once. This specimen was peripheral blood, taken 28 days after the second AZD1222 dose. These receptors all come from an adult who received the AZD1222 COVID-19 vaccine.

This clone was detected a few times. This chain links TRBV5-1 with TRBJ1-1; D is unclear. Germline CDR1 and CDR2: SGHRS and YFSETQ. The CDR3 has 12 amino acids. The V end lost 4 bases, the J end lost 4 bases, and 8 bases lay between the germline ends. CDR3 bases: TGCGCCAGCAGCCCGGGAGGCACTGAAGCTTTCTTT. Its protein product is CASSPGGTEAFF.

The CDR3: CASRSSFDRANTEAFF. In DNA form, the CDR3 reads TGTGCCAGCAGGTCTTCTTTCGACAGGGCGAACACTGAAGCTTTCTTT. The rearrangement links TRBV5-8 to TRBJ1-1; the match to TRBD1 covers 7 bases. The V segment lost 5 bases and the J segment 1 base; nucleotides outside the gene matches: 11. Per the germline V gene, CDR1 is SGHTS and CDR2 is YDEGEE. The CDR3 is 16 residues long.

The J gene is TRBJ1-5, the V gene TRBV30, with TRBD1 as a possible D gene (5 bases). CDR3 length: 14 amino acids. Germline assignment: CDR1 GTSNPN and CDR2 SVGIG (reference sequence). V gave up 4 bases and J gave up 1 base, with 11 bases separating them. CDR3 DNA: TGTGCCTGGAACGGGGGTTCCAGCAATCAGCCCCAGCATTTT. Translating gives CAWNGGSSNQPQHF.

CDR3 nucleotide sequence: TGTGCCAGCAGTCCACAGGGGCCAATTGGGACCGGGGAGCTGTTTTTT. This codes for CASSPQGPIGTGELFF. The V and J genes are TRBV14 and TRBJ2-2, with TRBD1 matching 7 bases. Germline values: CDR1 SGHDN, CDR2 FVKESK. Trimming took 6 bases from V and 5 from J; bases not matched to a gene: 12. The CDR3 has 16 residues.

J is TRBJ2-7 and V is TRBV7-6; perhaps TRBD2 as D (6 bases). CDR3 length: 14 residues. Germline lookup yields CDR1 SGHVS and CDR2 FNYEAQ. V dropped 4 bases and J dropped 2 bases, with 12 bases sitting between them. CDR3 in DNA: TGTGCCAGCAGCTGGGGGGACGGGACCTACGAGCAGTACTTC. Translating it yields CASSWGDGTYEQYF.

This clone came up a few times. This chain connects TRBV5-8 to TRBJ1-5, with D unclear. CDR1 and CDR2 (germline): SGHTS, YDEGEE. V was pared by 4 bases and J by 5 bases, with 10 bases between. CDR3 size: 13 residues. This chain's CDR3 is CASSPEVHQPQHF. DNA for the CDR3: TGTGCCAGCAGCCCGGAGGTGCATCAGCCCCAGCATTTT.

The chain links TRBV10-2 to TRBJ2-1; 7 bases are shared with TRBD1. Germline V lookup: CDR1 WSHSY, CDR2 SAAADI. The ends lost 7 bases at V and 7 bases at J; junction bases unmatched: 7. This CDR3 is built from 13 residues. The CDR3 is CASNRGSPNEQFF. DNA for the CDR3: TGCGCCAGCAACAGGGGAAGCCCTAATGAGCAGTTCTTC.

V usage is TRBV4-2 and J usage is TRBJ1-1; D unclear. CDR1 LGHNA and CDR2 YNFKEQ come from the germline V gene. The V end lost 6 bases, the J end lost 4 bases, and 12 bases lay between the germline ends. The CDR3 extends over 13 amino acids. CDR3 in amino acids: CASRLGGSTEAFF. DNA for the CDR3: TGTGCCAGCAGGTTAGGCGGGAGCACTGAAGCTTTCTTT.

The chain recombines TRBV29-1 with TRBJ2-1; D not resolved. Germline V lookup: CDR1 SQVTM, CDR2 ANQGSEA. Trimming cost V 5 bases and J 3 bases, with 8 bases left between them. The CDR3 totals 12 residues. CDR3 DNA: TGCAGCGTTCCCGGGTACTACAATGAGCAGTTCTTC. Protein: CSVPGYYNEQFF.

This chain connects TRBV6-5 to TRBJ2-7, with D perhaps matching TRBD1 or TRBD2 (6 bases each). V was clipped by 2 bases and J by 6 bases, with 11 bases between them. The CDR3 consists of 13 residues. Germline-derived CDR1 and CDR2 are MNHEY and SVGAGI. For the CDR3, the DNA is TGTGCCAGCAGTTACAGGGGGGACGCCGAGCAGTACTTC. As protein: CASSYRGDAEQYF.

The V call is TRBV28, the J call TRBJ2-2, with TRBD2 identical over 7 bases. Per the germline V gene, CDR1 is MDHEN and CDR2 is SYDVKM. This CDR3 is 17 amino acids long. Unmatched junction bases numbered 11, after V lost 5 bases and J lost 2 bases. CDR3 sequence reads: CASSPEPGLPNTGELFF. CDR3 nucleotides: TGTGCCAGCAGTCCAGAACCGGGACTACCTAACACCGGGGAGCTGTTTTTT.

The V gene is TRBV7-8, the J gene TRBJ2-2, with D tentatively TRBD2 (6 bases). Germline V gene sequence: CDR1 SGHVS, CDR2 FQNEAQ. V was pared by 5 bases and J by 3 bases, with 7 bases between. This CDR3 contains 13 residues. CDR3 loop: CASSREDTGELFF. The CDR3 DNA reads as TGTGCCAGCAGCAGGGAGGACACCGGGGAGCTGTTTTTT.

This clone is a singleton in its sample. The rearrangement uses TRBV2 and TRBJ2-7; 11 bases map to TRBD2. The trim removed 3 bases at V and 1 base at J, leaving 2 bases unmatched. The CDR3 extends over 15 amino acids. Germline loops: CDR1 SNHLY, CDR2 FYNNEI. CDR3 loop: CASSDGTSGSYEQYF. DNA of the CDR3: TGTGCCAGCAGTGATGGGACTAGCGGATCCTACGAGCAGTACTTC.

This clone has only one observation. The gene calls are TRBV5-4 and TRBJ1-1; D call uncertain. Germline V gives CDR1 SGHNT, CDR2 YYREEE (reference sequence). The CDR3 is 13 residues long. Trimming left V 1 base short and J 7 bases short, with 11 bases between. This CDR3 reads CASSLISDGEAFF. CDR3 nucleotides: TGTGCCAGCAGCTTGATTTCGGATGGTGAAGCTTTCTTT.

As for this clone: At one boundary the junction diverges from the germline segment, which might be a read error. The chain has TRBV5-1 and TRBJ2-3, with 9 nucleotides matching TRBD2. The CDR3 sequence is 13 residues long. Germline lookup yields CDR1 SGHRS and CDR2 YFSETQ. Written as DNA, the CDR3 is TGCGCCAGCAGCGGGACTAGCAGAGATACGCAGTATTTT. This codes for CASSGTSRDTQYF.

Here the CDR3 reads CASSRTGGEDYEQYF. The CDR3 nucleotides read TGTGCCAGCAGCCGGACAGGGGGCGAAGACTACGAGCAGTACTTC. The chain employs TRBV27 and TRBJ2-7, with 11 bases fitting TRBD1. The CDR3 loop spans 15 amino acids. The germline CDR1 and CDR2 sequences are MNHEY and SMNVEV (reference sequence). The J segment lost 3 bases and the V segment lost 6 bases, leaving 7 bases of the junction unmatched.

The chain carries TRBV29-1 and TRBJ1-1; D is unclear. The CDR3 has 15 residues. Germline assignment: CDR1 SQVTM and CDR2 ANQGSEA. Trimming removed 2 bases from V and 2 bases from J, with 15 bases in between. CDR3 residues: CSVEQPADGNTEAFF. The DNA of the CDR3 is TGCAGCGTTGAACAGCCCGCGGACGGCAACACTGAAGCTTTCTTT.

The chain is built from TRBV18 and TRBJ1-1; 12 positions match TRBD1. CDR1 and CDR2 (germline): KGHSH, LQKENI. Trimming removed 6 bases from V and 7 bases from J; junction bases left unmatched: 12. This CDR3 spans 16 amino acids. The DNA for the CDR3 is TGTGCCAGCTCTCCTCGGGGACAGGGGGCGTCCCATGAAGCTTTCTTT. This codes for CASSPRGQGASHEAFF.

The V and J genes are TRBV19 and TRBJ1-6; tentative D call: TRBD1 (5 bases). In germline, CDR1 is LNHDA, CDR2 SQIVND (reference sequence). Trimming left V 7 bases short and J 0 bases short, with 19 bases between. The CDR3 is 18 residues long. The CDR3 reads CASTGGREDVSYNSPLHF. The CDR3 bases are TGTGCCAGTACCGGCGGCAGGGAGGATGTCTCCTATAATTCACCCCTCCACTTT.

The J gene is TRBJ1-1, the V gene TRBV30, with D perhaps matching TRBD1 (5 bases). The CDR3 is 12 residues long. V gave up 1 base and J gave up 11 bases, with 14 bases separating them. Per germline, CDR1 GTSNPN and CDR2 SVGIG (reference sequence). The CDR3 nucleotides are TGTGCCTGGAGTGGGGGGGGAGGTAAGGCTTTCTTT. Protein sequence: CAWSGGGGKAFF.

This chain uses TRBV7-8 with TRBJ2-5, with D possibly called TRBD1 or TRBD2 (5 bases each). V lost 0 bases to trimming and J lost 5 bases, with 13 bases between them. Germline V gives CDR1 SGHVS, CDR2 FQNEAQ. This CDR3 spans 15 amino acids. DNA of the CDR3: TGTGCCAGCAGCTTAGCGCATGGGGGTAGGGAGACCCAGTACTTC. Its translation: CASSLAHGGRETQYF.

V gene TRBV4-2 combines with J gene TRBJ1-4; D perhaps matches TRBD1 (6 bases). The germline CDR1 and CDR2 sequences are LGHNA and YNFKEQ. V was cut by 4 bases and J by 8 bases, with 17 bases left in between. This CDR3 region has 15 residues. Here the CDR3 reads CASSLRQGREEKLFF. The CDR3 DNA sequence: TGTGCCAGCAGCCTCCGCCAGGGGCGTGAGGAAAAACTGTTTTTT.

The chain links TRBV14 to TRBJ2-7; D is ambiguous. Germline CDR1 SGHDN, CDR2 FVKESK. CDR3 length: 13 residues. Trimming stripped 1 base from V and 12 bases from J, with 16 bases between. This CDR3 reads CASSQVIREGLYF. The DNA for the CDR3 is TGTGCCAGCAGCCAAGTTATCCGCGAAGGATTGTACTTC.

A few counts support this clone. The junction departs from the called germline gene at one end, perhaps through a read error. V is TRBV7-2 and J is TRBJ2-3, with 11 bases lining up with TRBD2. Germline CDR1 is SGHTA and CDR2 is FQGNSA. The CDR3 covers 12 residues. The CDR3 nucleotides are TGTGCCAGCAGCACTACTAGCGGGAGTATAGATTTT. This gives the protein CASSTTSGSIDF.

The chain carries TRBV28 and TRBJ1-4; possibly TRBD1 for D (5 bases). The CDR3 has 14 residues. Germline assignment: CDR1 MDHEN and CDR2 SYDVKM. The germline V and J ends were trimmed by 9 bases and 0 bases, with 11 bases remaining between them. The CDR3 sequence: CASTGYATNEKLFF. Written as DNA, the CDR3 is TGTGCCAGTACAGGTTATGCAACTAATGAAAAACTGTTTTTT.

This clone appeared once. This chain uses TRBV28 with TRBJ1-5; 7 bases map to TRBD1. Per the germline V gene, CDR1 is MDHEN and CDR2 is SYDVKM. This CDR3 is built from 14 residues. Trimming removed 4 bases from V and 2 bases from J; junction bases left unmatched: 2. CDR3 bases: TGTGCCAGCAGTTCCGGACAGGGCAATCAGCCCCAGCATTTT. Translating it yields CASSSGQGNQPQHF.

The chain recombines TRBV4-1 with TRBJ2-1; 9 bases match TRBD2. Germline-derived CDR1 and CDR2 are MGHRA and YSYEKL. This CDR3 region has 14 residues. Germline trimming cut 10 bases from V and 2 bases from J; bases unmatched to any gene: 6. CDR3 amino acids: CATRLAEPYNEQFF. The CDR3 DNA reads TGCGCCACCAGACTAGCGGAACCCTACAATGAGCAGTTCTTC.